This T cell receptor (beta chain) originates from a study of beta chain features in type 1 diabetes. Expressed TCRB transcripts were sequenced because the entire RNA isolate underwent reverse transcription. Measured with immunoSEQ multiplex PCR; TCRdb has only the in-frame clones, and not every one. The top ten clones hold 0.045% to 0.05% of a sample with some 500,000 clones, 11% of them seen once. Of note for this clone: Its specificity is unknown.

General study points: More deletions and fewer insertions at VDJ junctions were seen in type 1 diabetes patients.

Trimming removed 5 bases from V and 9 bases from J; junction bases left unmatched: 7. The CDR3 is made up of 14 amino acids. Germline CDR1 reads SEHNR; CDR2 reads FQNEAQ (reference sequence). The sequencing input was naive CD4+ T cells from blood. The chain recombines TRBV7-9 with TRBJ1-6, with 7 bases matching TRBD1. The clonotype comes from a woman under 30 in good health. In nucleotides, the CDR3 is TGTGCCAGCAGCAAGGGGGCGGTAGTTTCACCCCTCCACTTT. Amino acids: CASSKGAVVSPLHF.